This T cell receptor (beta chain) was recovered during a study of shared clonotypes between healthy human individuals. General observations from the study: Large sequencing depth failed to make sorted-subset sequencing complete, rarefaction showed. The donor pool, a small one, limited the genetic and exposure-history diversity represented.

Of note for this clone: The antigen is not known.

Using roughly 180 ng DNA, about 30,000 T cell genomes, the sorted-subset replicate PCRs were run. The repertoire was sequenced with immunoSEQ multiplex PCR; TCRdb's copy has only in-frame clones and lacks some. Of about 2.1 million clones in the sample, around 93% were seen once. The CDR3 spans 16 residues. Germline V lookup: CDR1 SQVTM, CDR2 ANQGSEA. V was clipped by 0 bases and J by 3 bases, with 15 bases between them. Positive CCR7 selection of CD45RO-negative cells yielded the naive CD8 cells, and terminally differentiated effector memory CD45RA+ cells were excluded. V usage is TRBV29-1 and J usage is TRBJ2-1, with D possibly matching TRBD2 (5 bases). The TCR sequence derives from a man between 18 and 29 years old in good health. Some clones in this sample may be carry-over from other donors' samples. Sequenced: naive CD8+ T cells from PBMCs. The CDR3 sequence: CSVEDRTSGFYNEQFF. The CDR3 bases are TGCAGCGTTGAAGATCGTACCAGCGGATTCTACAATGAGCAGTTCTTC.